One sample yielded the 12 T cell receptor beta chains listed below, sequenced in a study of T cells in Graves' hyperthyroidism and ophthalmopathy. Researchers took RNA transcripts and amplified the TCR beta CDR3 regions from them. HTBI primers were used for first-round RT-PCR of the TCR CDR3. Via MiXCR, TCRdb re-called the multiplex PCR reads, giving one row per CDR3 protein. Here the sample spans about 540,000 distinct CDR3 sequences, 46% being singletons. The specimen was peripheral blood or thyroid tissue (not recorded which). The receptors derive from a woman aged 18-29 years with Graves' hyperthyroidism.

This clonotype showed up many times. The chain has TRBV18 and TRBJ1-2; a possible D gene is TRBD1 (6 bases). V was clipped by 0 bases and J by 3 bases, with 11 bases between them. The length of the CDR3 is 15 residues. Per germline, CDR1 KGHSH and CDR2 LQKENI. The CDR3 nucleotides are TGTGCCAGCTCACCACCGCGGGGGCGCGACTATGGCTACACCTTC. Amino acid sequence: CASSPPRGRDYGYTF.

In its sample, this clonotype was seen many times. V and J are TRBV20-1 and TRBJ2-7; 11 nucleotides line up with TRBD2. The CDR3 runs 16 residues. Germline-derived CDR1 and CDR2 are DFQATT and SNEGSKA (reference sequence). Germline trimming cut 1 base from V and 4 bases from J; bases unmatched to any gene: 9. The CDR3 DNA reads TGCAGTGCTAGAGGAGAACTAGCGGGAGTACGGTACGAGCAGTACTTC. Encoded protein: CSARGELAGVRYEQYF.

This clonotype was recorded at least ten times. The rearrangement uses TRBV4-2 and TRBJ2-2; 10 positions agree with TRBD2. V was clipped by 3 bases and J by 3 bases; unmatched bases: 7. The CDR3 length is 17 residues. The germline gives CDR1 LGHNA, CDR2 YNFKEQ. This CDR3 reads CASSHLSGRQDTGELFF. Here the CDR3 DNA reads TGTGCCAGCAGCCACCTTAGCGGGAGGCAGGACACCGGGGAGCTGTTTTTT.

This clonotype has a count of ten or more. J is TRBJ1-1 and V is TRBV20-1; D gene ambiguous. The ends were cut back, 1 base at V and 1 base at J, with 7 bases in the middle. Looked up from germline, CDR1 is DFQATT and CDR2 is SNEGSKA (reference sequence). CDR3 length equals 13 residues. CDR3 nucleotide sequence: TGCAGTGCTAGAGCGCGGCCGAACACTGAAGCTTTCTTT. Translated, it gives CSARARPNTEAFF.

Comments on this clonotype: Because the CDR3 is missing its conserved closing phenylalanine or tryptophan, this is likely a read error. The limits of the CDR3 on the DNA are not certain, so only TCRdb's listed CDR3 is given. The gene calls are TRBV7-2 and TRBJ2-7; TRBD2, the table's D call, was not compared with the DNA. In germline, CDR1 is SGHTA, CDR2 FQGNSA. The CDR3 is 12 amino acids in total, end residues counted. The CDR3 protein is CASSFLVGSGVQ.

The rearrangement links TRBV2 to TRBJ1-1; TRBD1 agrees at 7 bases. In germline, CDR1 is SNHLY, CDR2 FYNNEI. After removal of 5 bases from V and 3 bases from J, the junction contained 12 bases not matched to a gene. This CDR3 has 16 residues. Written as DNA, the CDR3 is TGTGCCAGCAGTCTCAGGGGGGTTAGACGGTACACTGAAGCTTTCTTT. Amino acids: CASSLRGVRRYTEAFF.

In this sample, this clonotype turned up many times. The chain employs TRBV12-3 or TRBV12-4 and TRBJ2-7; weak D call: TRBD1 (6 bases). CDR3 length: 15 residues. V was pared by 1 base and J by 0 bases, with 10 bases between. CDR3 residues: CASSLGQVLSYEQYF. The CDR3 DNA reads as TGTGCCAGCAGTTTAGGACAGGTCCTCTCCTACGAGCAGTACTTC.

About this clonotype: The junction departs from germline at one end; a sequencing error may be responsible. The chain is built from TRBV12-3 or TRBV12-4 and TRBJ2-7, with D possibly called TRBD1 or TRBD2 (5 bases each). The CDR3 sequence is 11 residues long. This CDR3 is CTSSGGGGSYF. The CDR3 region has the DNA TGTACCAGCAGTGGAGGTGGGGGTTCGTACTTC.

This clonotype was recorded once. The CDR3 nucleotides are TGTGCCAGCAGCACTCGGACAGGGAACACTGAAGCTTTCTTT. Protein sequence: CASSTRTGNTEAFF. The V gene is TRBV7-2, the J gene TRBJ1-1; 7 bases are a match to TRBD1. The V and J ends lost 5 bases and 1 base, in that order; junction bases with no gene match: 4. CDR3 length: 14 amino acids. From germline, CDR1 is SGHTA and CDR2 FQGNSA.

There are many counts of this clonotype. The gene calls are TRBV20-1 and TRBJ1-1; tentatively, D is TRBD1 (5 bases). Trimming pared 3 bases from V and 3 bases from J, leaving 8 bases between. From germline, CDR1 is DFQATT and CDR2 SNEGSKA (reference sequence). The CDR3 spans 12 residues. The CDR3 region has the DNA TGCAGTGCTAGGGGGGTTTACACTGAAGCTTTCTTT. It specifies CSARGVYTEAFF.

The sample holds a few counts of this clonotype. The gene calls are TRBV15 and TRBJ2-7; maybe TRBD2 (6 bases). From germline, CDR1 is LNHNV and CDR2 YYDKDF (reference sequence). V shed 0 bases and J shed 5 bases, with 11 bases lying between them. The CDR3 runs to 14 residues. CDR3 region: CATSRDLATNEQYF. The CDR3 nucleotides are TGTGCCACCAGCAGAGATCTAGCGACTAACGAGCAGTACTTC.

On this clonotype itself: Relative to the germline gene, one junction end is altered; a read error may explain this. This chain joins TRBV6-5 and TRBJ2-6; the match to TRBD2 covers 13 bases. CDR1 MNHEY and CDR2 SVGAGI come from the germline V gene. The CDR3 consists of 17 residues. Written as DNA, the CDR3 is TGTGCCATCAGTGAGTGGACTAGCGGGAGTGGGGCCAACGTCCTGACTTTC. Its translation is CAISEWTSGSGANVLTF.